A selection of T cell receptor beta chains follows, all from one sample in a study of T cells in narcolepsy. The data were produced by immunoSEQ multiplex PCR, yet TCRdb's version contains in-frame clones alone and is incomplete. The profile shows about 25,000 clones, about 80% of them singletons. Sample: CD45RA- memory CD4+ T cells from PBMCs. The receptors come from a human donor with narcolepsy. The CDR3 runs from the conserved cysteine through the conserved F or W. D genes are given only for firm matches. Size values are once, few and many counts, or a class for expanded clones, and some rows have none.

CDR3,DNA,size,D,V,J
CASKGYNEQFF,TGTGCCAGTAAAGGATACAATGAGCAGTTCTTC,once,.,TRBV19,TRBJ2-1
CASRSRGLNTEAFF,TGTGCCAGCAGATCCAGGGGACTGAACACTGAAGCTTTCTTT,once,.,TRBV5-4,TRBJ1-1
CARSGQGNSPLHF,TGTGCCAGGTCCGGACAGGGAAATTCACCCCTCCACTTT,.,TRBD1,TRBV2,TRBJ1-6
CASSPAGGGLRDTQYF,TGCGCCAGCAGCCCAGCGGGGGGGGGCCTTCGAGATACGCAGTATTTT,.,TRBD2,TRBV4-3,TRBJ2-3
CASSPPGGGYTF,TGTGCCAGCTCACCACCCGGGGGGGGCTACACCTTC,.,.,TRBV18,TRBJ1-2
CASIPDGGSYNEQFF,TGTGCCAGCATCCCCGATGGGGGCTCCTACAATGAGCAGTTCTTC,.,.,TRBV6-5,TRBJ2-1
CASSFVGNTIYF,TGTGCCAGCAGCTTTGTAGGGAACACCATATATTTT,.,.,TRBV11-2,TRBJ1-3
CASSIIAGDYHEQYF,TGTGCCAGTAGTATTATCGCGGGAGACTACCACGAGCAGTACTTC,.,TRBD2,TRBV19,TRBJ2-7
CASSDSITTGELFF,TGTGCCAGCAGTGACTCCATTACTACCGGGGAGCTGTTTTTT,.,.,TRBV6-4,TRBJ2-2
CATSRSGRSTNEKLFF,TGTGCCACCAGCAGATCCGGACGCTCAACTAATGAAAAACTGTTTTTT,.,.,TRBV15,TRBJ1-4
CAISESKSSGANVLTF,TGTGCCATCAGTGAGTCGAAGAGCTCTGGGGCCAACGTCCTGACTTTC,.,.,TRBV10-3,TRBJ2-6
CASSPLLKGSRGGGSYNEQFF,TGTGCCAGCTCACCCCTTTTGAAGGGAAGCCGAGGGGGGGGATCCTACAATGAGCAGTTCTTC,.,.,TRBV18,TRBJ2-1
CSVKGGPSSGNTIYF,TGCAGCGTCAAGGGGGGACCAAGCTCTGGAAACACCATATATTTT,.,.,TRBV29-1,TRBJ1-3
CASSLTSGADNYGYTF,TGTGCCAGCAGCTTAACTTCGGGGGCCGATAACTATGGCTACACCTTC,.,.,TRBV7-3,TRBJ1-2
CASSQDRGGDEQYF,TGTGCCAGCTCACAAGACAGAGGGGGCGACGAGCAGTACTTC,.,TRBD1,TRBV18,TRBJ2-7
CASSNDRVDGYTF,TGTGCCAGTAGTAATGACAGGGTGGATGGCTACACCTTC,.,TRBD1,TRBV19,TRBJ1-2
CASSQGTGLLDSNQPQHF,TGTGCCAGCAGCCAAGGGACAGGGCTACTTGATAGCAATCAGCCCCAGCATTTT,once,TRBD1,TRBV4-2,TRBJ1-5
CASKVLGQGDYGYTF,TGTGCCAGTAAAGTATTGGGTCAAGGGGACTATGGCTACACCTTC,once,.,TRBV19,TRBJ1-2
CAIQQGASGNTIYF,TGTGCCATCCAACAGGGGGCCTCCGGAAACACCATATATTTT,.,TRBD1,TRBV6-1,TRBJ1-3
CASSLGNRWETQYF,TGTGCCAGCAGCTTAGGGAACAGGTGGGAGACCCAGTACTTC,.,.,TRBV11-2,TRBJ2-5
CASRDRGVNTEAFF,TGTGCCAGTAGGGATAGAGGCGTGAACACTGAAGCTTTCTTT,.,.,TRBV19,TRBJ1-1
CASRQDYEQYF,TGTGCCAGCAGACAAGACTACGAGCAGTACTTC,.,.,TRBV2,TRBJ2-7
CASSDPGQGADGEQFF,TGTGCCAGCAGTGACCCGGGACAGGGGGCGGACGGTGAGCAGTTCTTC,.,TRBD1,TRBV2,TRBJ2-1
CASSLGSGPGQGPKETQYF,TGTGCCAGCAGCTTAGGTAGCGGACCGGGACAGGGTCCCAAAGAGACCCAGTACTTC,.,TRBD1,TRBV7-9,TRBJ2-5
CASSPLARDTQYF,TGCGCCAGCAGCCCACTAGCGAGGGATACGCAGTATTTT,.,TRBD2,TRBV4-1,TRBJ2-3
CASSLEFHGFGEAFF,TGCGCCAGCAGCTTGGAATTTCATGGTTTTGGTGAAGCTTTCTTT,.,.,TRBV5-1,TRBJ1-1
CASSPGLAGEERGYEQYF,TGTGCCAGCAGTCCCGGACTAGCGGGAGAAGAAAGGGGCTACGAGCAGTACTTC,.,TRBD2,TRBV9,TRBJ2-7
CASSPLDTPKAEAFF,TGTGCCAGCAGCCCGTTGGACACCCCTAAGGCTGAAGCTTTCTTT,.,.,TRBV7-6,TRBJ1-1
CASSDTGDTEAFF,TGTGCCAGCAGCGACACTGGAGACACTGAAGCTTTCTTT,.,.,TRBV9,TRBJ1-1
CASSLPAGRENQPQHF,TGTGCCAGCAGCTTACCCGCTGGACGGGAAAATCAGCCCCAGCATTTT,.,.,TRBV7-8,TRBJ1-5
CASSIALWAPGLKNIQYF,TGTGCCAGTAGTATAGCCCTCTGGGCCCCAGGGCTCAAAAACATTCAGTACTTC,.,.,TRBV19,TRBJ2-4
CASSPPGAAGRVSGNTIYF,TGCGCCAGCAGTCCACCCGGGGCGGCGGGGAGAGTCTCTGGAAACACCATATATTTT,few,.,TRBV23-1,TRBJ1-3
CASSLADTHEQYF,TGTGCCAGCAGCTTAGCGGATACACACGAGCAGTACTTC,.,.,TRBV7-2,TRBJ2-7
CASSQGQGGTQYF,TGTGCCAGCAGCCAGGGACAGGGAGGTACCCAGTACTTC,.,TRBD1,TRBV14,TRBJ2-5
CASQDNEKLFF,TGTGCTAGCCAGGATAATGAAAAACTGTTTTTT,once,.,TRBV6-5,TRBJ1-4
CASSSSSGSSYNEQFF,TGTGCCAGCAGCTCCTCTAGCGGGAGCTCCTACAATGAGCAGTTCTTC,.,TRBD2,TRBV7-3,TRBJ2-1
CASTPGRTNQPQHF,TGTGCCAGTACCCCGGGGCGGACCAATCAGCCCCAGCATTTT,once,.,TRBV19,TRBJ1-5
CASSPGTSGRVIDNEQFF,TGCGCCAGCAGCCCCGGGACTAGCGGGAGGGTTATTGACAATGAGCAGTTCTTC,.,TRBD2,TRBV5-1,TRBJ2-1
CASSVQGYTGELFF,TGTGCCAGCAGCGTACAGGGGTACACCGGGGAGCTGTTTTTT,few,.,TRBV9,TRBJ2-2
CASSSQHGLEAFF,TGTGCCAGCAGCTCCCAGCACGGGCTTGAAGCTTTCTTT,.,.,TRBV7-3,TRBJ1-1
CASSYGGETQYF,TGTGCCAGCAGTTACGGAGGAGAGACCCAGTACTTC,.,.,TRBV6-6,TRBJ2-5
CASSPYRGSNSGANVLTF,TGTGCCAGCAGCCCCTACAGGGGGTCGAACTCTGGGGCCAACGTCCTGACTTTC,.,TRBD1,TRBV7-9,TRBJ2-6
CASSLSDRGKAFF,TGTGCCAGCAGCTTAAGTGACCGGGGAAAAGCTTTCTTT,.,.,TRBV7-9,TRBJ1-1
CASSSQTGGGGKTQYF,TGTGCCAGCAGCAGTCAGACGGGAGGGGGTGGAAAGACCCAGTACTTC,once,TRBD2,TRBV5-4,TRBJ2-5
CAWRWGQGSSSYNSPLHF,TGTGCCTGGAGATGGGGACAGGGCTCGAGCTCCTATAATTCACCCCTCCACTTT,.,TRBD1,TRBV30,TRBJ1-6
CASSQGQIYNEQFF,TGTGCTAGCAGCCAAGGGCAAATCTACAATGAGCAGTTCTTC,.,.,TRBV7-7,TRBJ2-1
CASTLGGSGELFF,TGTGCCAGTACCCTGGGGGGATCCGGGGAGCTGTTTTTT,.,.,TRBV19,TRBJ2-2
CASSDRSTNEKLFF,TGTGCCAGCAGTGACAGGTCAACTAATGAAAAACTGTTTTTT,.,.,TRBV6-1,TRBJ1-4